These 31 T cell receptor beta chains originate from one sample sequenced in a study of blood T cell repertoires in COVID-19. Only in-frame clones appear in the TCRdb table, and some are missing; sequencing was by immunoSEQ multiplex PCR. The sample carries 70,000 or so clones, around 80% recorded once. Sequences were obtained from peripheral blood. These receptors were collected from a man in his forties or fifties with COVID-19, enrolled during active disease.

The rearrangement joins TRBV5-1 to TRBJ2-5; 8 nucleotides align to TRBD1. V gave up 2 bases and J gave up 2 bases; unmatched junction bases: 5. Germline-derived CDR1 and CDR2 are SGHRS and YFSETQ. The CDR3 contains 15 residues. The CDR3 DNA reads as TGCGCCAGCAGCTTCGGACAGGGTATACAAGAGACCCAGTACTTC. It codes for CASSFGQGIQETQYF.

This rearrangement joins TRBV10-3 to TRBJ2-1; D is possibly TRBD2 (5 bases). The ends were cut back, 2 bases at V and 1 base at J, with 9 bases in the middle. This CDR3 contains 15 residues. Per the germline V gene, CDR1 is ENHRY and CDR2 is SYGVKD. The CDR3 protein is CAISEGLLSYNEQFF. The CDR3 DNA sequence: TGTGCCATCAGTGAGGGACTCCTGTCCTACAATGAGCAGTTCTTC.

The V call is TRBV28, the J call TRBJ1-5; TRBD1 matches 8 bases. Germline V gene data show CDR1 as MDHEN and CDR2 as SYDVKM. The V gene end was trimmed by 4 bases and the J gene end by 0 bases; junction bases not matched to a gene: 8. This CDR3 has 17 amino acids. The CDR3 sequence: CASSWTGPPNSNQPQHF. The DNA of the CDR3 is TGTGCCAGCAGTTGGACAGGGCCCCCGAATAGCAATCAGCCCCAGCATTTT.

The sample holds one count of this clone. The rearrangement joins TRBV27 to TRBJ2-7; 7 nucleotides match TRBD2. CDR3 length: 14 amino acids. J lost 2 bases, V lost 3 bases, and 4 bases had no gene match. Germline CDR1 and CDR2: MNHEY and SMNVEV (reference sequence). The CDR3 protein is CASSLGREAYEQYF. The CDR3 DNA reads as TGTGCCAGCAGTTTGGGTCGGGAGGCCTACGAGCAGTACTTC.

The chain joins TRBV28 to TRBJ1-5; D not certain. Germline V gene sequence: CDR1 MDHEN, CDR2 SYDVKM. Trimming cost V 5 bases and J 6 bases, with 14 bases left between them. CDR3 length: 14 amino acids. CDR3 residues: CASSGLKSTQPQHF. Here the CDR3 DNA reads TGTGCCAGCAGTGGACTGAAATCGACTCAGCCCCAGCATTTT.

The chain links TRBV28 to TRBJ2-1; D is unclear. Between the trimmed V and J ends, which lost 3 bases and 9 bases, there was a span of 6 bases. This CDR3 is built from 11 residues. Germline loops: CDR1 MDHEN, CDR2 SYDVKM. The CDR3 here is CASSFFGEQFF. The DNA for the CDR3 is TGTGCCAGCAGTTTTTTCGGTGAGCAGTTCTTC.

V gene TRBV5-1 combines with J gene TRBJ2-1; TRBD1 is a possible D gene (9 bases). The V end lost 0 bases, the J end lost 8 bases, and 39 bases lay between the germline ends. The CDR3 has 23 amino acids. Germline lookup yields CDR1 SGHRS and CDR2 YFSETQ. The DNA for the CDR3 is TGCGCCAGCAGCTTGGCCTTAGGACAGGGGACTAGAACCGGGACTAGGGTCCAAGATGAGCAGTTCTTC. Translation gives CASSLALGQGTRTGTRVQDEQFF.

The J gene is TRBJ1-5, the V gene TRBV2, with TRBD1 as a possible D gene (6 bases). Looked up from germline, CDR1 is SNHLY and CDR2 is FYNNEI. This CDR3 spans 13 amino acids. Between the trimmed V and J ends, which lost 8 bases and 11 bases, there was a span of 19 bases. The CDR3 loop is CASGIKGESTQHF. As DNA, the CDR3 is TGTGCCAGCGGAATTAAGGGGGAATCGACCCAGCATTTT.

The chain uses TRBV2 and TRBJ2-1; 10 bases agree with TRBD2. V shed 4 bases, J shed 0 bases, and the junction held 0 bases outside the gene matches. This CDR3 region has 15 residues. CDR1 and CDR2 from the germline V gene are SNHLY and FYNNEI. Written as DNA, the CDR3 is TGTGCCAGCAGTGTAGCGGGAGGCTCCTACAATGAGCAGTTCTTC. Amino acids: CASSVAGGSYNEQFF.

The rearrangement links TRBV29-1 to TRBJ2-2; TRBD1 matches 11 bases. The V gene's germline CDR1 is SQVTM and CDR2 ANQGSEA. The CDR3 is 13 amino acids. V was pared by 6 bases and J by 4 bases, with 1 base of the junction left unmatched. DNA for the CDR3: TGCAGCGTGGGACAGGGGGTCACCGGGGAGCTGTTTTTT. This codes for CSVGQGVTGELFF.

The rearrangement links TRBV13 to TRBJ1-4; 7 positions agree with TRBD1. The CDR3 spans 16 residues. Germline loops: CDR1 PRHDT, CDR2 FYEKMQ (reference sequence). The V segment lost 5 bases and the J segment 0 bases; nucleotides outside the gene matches: 6. The CDR3 is CASSRTGATTNEKLFF. Here the CDR3 DNA reads TGTGCCAGCAGCCGAACAGGGGCGACAACTAATGAAAAACTGTTTTTT.

The rearrangement joins TRBV5-6 to TRBJ2-7; D is perhaps TRBD2 (5 bases). The CDR3 runs to 13 residues. V was clipped by 4 bases and J by 3 bases, with 11 bases between them. The germline V gene encodes CDR1 SGHDT and CDR2 YYEEEE. CDR3 region: CASSTGLRYEQYF. Here the CDR3 DNA reads TGTGCCAGCAGCACCGGACTGCGCTACGAGCAGTACTTC.

The chain is built from TRBV7-8 and TRBJ1-1, with 8 nucleotides matching TRBD1. V lost 2 bases, J lost 0 bases, and 5 bases stayed unmatched. The CDR3 covers 16 residues. CDR1 SGHVS and CDR2 FQNEAQ come from the germline V gene. CDR3 nucleotides: TGTGCCAGCAGCTTAAGGCCAGGGGGCGTGAACACTGAAGCTTTCTTT. Translating gives CASSLRPGGVNTEAFF.

The genes are TRBV19 and TRBJ2-7, with 7 nucleotides matching TRBD2. The CDR3 spans 16 residues. The ends lost 0 bases at V and 4 bases at J; junction bases unmatched: 9. Germline V CDR1 and CDR2: LNHDA, SQIVND (reference sequence). CDR3 sequence (DNA): TGTGCCAGTAGTATAGATGCTAGCGGACTACCTTACGAGCAGTACTTC. Its protein is CASSIDASGLPYEQYF.

The CDR3 reads CASSQVPTGVDSGANVLTF. The DNA of the CDR3 is TGTGCCAGCAGCCAAGTCCCGACAGGGGTTGACTCTGGGGCCAACGTCCTGACTTTC. The rearrangement uses TRBV4-2 and TRBJ2-6; 8 bases align to TRBD1. CDR1 and CDR2 (germline): LGHNA, YNFKEQ. J lost 0 bases, V lost 1 base, and 8 bases had no gene match. The CDR3 totals 19 residues.

This clone was observed a few times. This chain uses TRBV6-5 with TRBJ2-6; D is perhaps TRBD2 (6 bases). The CDR3 is 14 residues long. The V gene lost 11 bases and the J gene lost 2 bases, with 13 bases spanning the gap. Germline-derived CDR1 and CDR2 are MNHEY and SVGAGI. The DNA for the CDR3 is TGTGCCGTCGGAGGGTCCGCTGGGGCCAACGTCCTGACTTTC. Protein: CAVGGSAGANVLTF.

The chain couples TRBV2 to TRBJ2-1; D gene unclear. This CDR3 comprises 12 residues. Between the trimmed V and J ends, which lost 4 bases and 3 bases, there was a span of 4 bases. Germline assignment: CDR1 SNHLY and CDR2 FYNNEI. This chain's CDR3 is CASSGSYNEQFF. The CDR3 bases are TGTGCCAGCAGTGGGAGCTACAATGAGCAGTTCTTC.

This rearrangement joins TRBV7-8 to TRBJ2-7; 14 bases match TRBD2. CDR1 is SGHVS, CDR2 FQNEAQ, per germline. This CDR3 has 20 amino acids. The V and J ends lost 4 bases and 4 bases, in that order; junction bases with no gene match: 18. The DNA of the CDR3 is TGTGCCAGCAGCTCGAGCTTATGGGCGGGGACTAGCGGGAGAGTTTACGAGCAGTACTTC. Protein product: CASSSSLWAGTSGRVYEQYF.

This chain connects TRBV3-1 (or the pseudogene TRBV3-2) to TRBJ1-6, with TRBD1 matching over 7 bases. The CDR3 sequence is 15 residues long. Trimming at V came to 0 bases and at J to 8 bases, leaving 4 bases not matched to a gene. CDR1 is LGHDT and CDR2 is YNNKEL in the germline V gene (reference sequence). CDR3 nucleotides: TGTGCCAGCAGCCAAGAGACAGGGTGGGATTCACCCCTCCACTTT. Its protein is CASSQETGWDSPLHF.

The rearrangement joins TRBV29-1 to TRBJ1-4; maybe TRBD1 (6 bases). This CDR3 contains 13 residues. V was shortened by 4 bases and J by 6 bases, with 12 bases between the two germline ends. Germline-derived CDR1 and CDR2 are SQVTM and ANQGSEA. CDR3 loop: CSVGGGSYEKLFF. The CDR3 bases are TGCAGCGTTGGAGGGGGTAGTTATGAAAAACTGTTTTTT. Supplemented by reference TRBV29-1 and TRBJ1-4, the full variable domain reads SAVISQKPSRDICQRGTSLTIQCQVDSQVTMMFWYRQQPGQSLTLIATANQGSEATYESGFVIDKFPISRPNLTFSTLTVSNMSPEDSSIYLCSVGGGSYEKLFFGSGTQLSVL.

The chain's CDR3 is CASSSGGATEAFF. The CDR3 region has the DNA TGTGCCAGCAGTTCGGGGGGAGCCACTGAAGCTTTCTTT. This chain links TRBV6-4 with TRBJ1-1; tentative D call: TRBD1 (5 bases). Germline V gene data show CDR1 as MRHNA and CDR2 as SNTAGT. V was trimmed by 5 bases and J by 4 bases, leaving 11 bases between them. The CDR3 is 13 amino acids.

In its sample, this clone was seen once. This CDR3 is CASSYRGETQYF. The DNA of the CDR3 is TGCGCCAGCAGTTACAGGGGGGAGACCCAGTACTTC. V and J are TRBV10-2 and TRBJ2-5; TRBD1 matches 8 bases. Germline lookup yields CDR1 WSHSY and CDR2 SAAADI. The V segment lost 5 bases and the J segment 5 bases; nucleotides outside the gene matches: 1. This CDR3 comprises 12 residues.

The V call is TRBV28, the J call TRBJ1-6; tentative D call: TRBD1 (5 bases). Germline-derived CDR1 and CDR2 are MDHEN and SYDVKM. Trimming cost V 5 bases and J 10 bases, with 15 bases left between them. The CDR3 extends over 14 amino acids. In DNA, the CDR3 is TGTGCCAGCAGTCTTCCCCATGGACACTCACCCCTCCACTTT. Protein sequence: CASSLPHGHSPLHF.

The chain links TRBV3-1 (or the pseudogene TRBV3-2) to TRBJ2-7; TRBD1 is a possible D gene (6 bases). The CDR3 spans 18 residues. Looked up from germline, CDR1 is LGHDT and CDR2 is YNNKEL (reference sequence). V gave up 1 base and J gave up 3 bases, with 22 bases separating them. CDR3 amino acids: CASSQGTSLGGYGYEQYF. The CDR3 DNA reads TGTGCCAGCAGCCAAGGAACTTCCCTAGGGGGTTATGGCTACGAGCAGTACTTC.

The chain recombines TRBV18 with TRBJ2-3; D unclear. This CDR3 contains 13 residues. Germline V gene lookup returns CDR1 KGHSH and CDR2 LQKENI. V was trimmed by 5 bases and J by 3 bases, leaving 9 bases between them. CDR3 nucleotides: TGTGCCAGCTCAACGGAGTTGACAGATACGCAGTATTTT. Its translation is CASSTELTDTQYF.

The chain joins TRBV6-4 to TRBJ2-2, with D unresolved. In germline, CDR1 is MRHNA, CDR2 SNTAGT. The CDR3 contains 14 residues. The V end was cut by 3 bases, the J end by 4 bases, with 9 bases between. The CDR3 DNA reads TGTGCCAGCAGTGATAGCAGCTCCACCGGGGAGCTGTTTTTT. This sequence encodes CASSDSSSTGELFF.

This clone was detected only a few times. The chain couples TRBV5-1 to TRBJ2-7; 7 nucleotides agree with TRBD1. J was trimmed by 0 bases and V by 4 bases; bases with no gene match: 4. Germline assignment: CDR1 SGHRS and CDR2 YFSETQ. There are 14 residues in the CDR3. The CDR3 is CASSRQGSSYEQYF. CDR3 DNA: TGCGCCAGCAGCAGACAGGGAAGCTCCTACGAGCAGTACTTC.

This rearrangement joins TRBV28 to TRBJ1-5; TRBD1 matches at 7 bases. Germline-derived CDR1 and CDR2 are MDHEN and SYDVKM. This CDR3 comprises 16 residues. V trimming: 6 bases; J trimming: 7 bases; junction bases outside the gene matches: 15. Here the CDR3 DNA reads TGTGCCAGCAGCCGATCCCAGGGGGGAGGTAGGCAGCCCCAGCATTTT. This codes for CASSRSQGGGRQPQHF.

V and J are TRBV13 and TRBJ2-5, with D uncertain. Trimming removed 2 bases from V and 5 bases from J, with 12 bases in between. Germline CDR1 PRHDT, CDR2 FYEKMQ (reference sequence). The CDR3 spans 14 residues. CDR3 nucleotide sequence: TGTGCCAGCAGCTTACGACTTAGCTTGGAGACCCAGTACTTC. It is translated as CASSLRLSLETQYF.

This clone came up a few times. The rearrangement uses TRBV18 and TRBJ1-1, with 8 bases fitting TRBD1. The V gene end was trimmed by 3 bases and the J gene end by 3 bases; junction bases not matched to a gene: 9. CDR1 is KGHSH and CDR2 is LQKENI in the germline V gene. The CDR3 sequence is 16 residues long. CDR3 sequence: CASSPSQGVQDTEAFF. The CDR3 DNA follows: TGTGCCAGCTCACCCTCACAGGGGGTTCAGGACACTGAAGCTTTCTTT.

The genes are TRBV7-6 and TRBJ2-7; 11 bases are shared with TRBD1. This CDR3 contains 16 residues. CDR1 and CDR2 from the germline V gene are SGHVS and FNYEAQ. J lost 2 bases, V lost 5 bases, and 8 bases had no gene match. The CDR3 sequence is CASSPGQGVVPYEQYF. The CDR3 bases are TGTGCCAGCAGCCCGGGACAGGGGGTAGTCCCCTACGAGCAGTACTTC.